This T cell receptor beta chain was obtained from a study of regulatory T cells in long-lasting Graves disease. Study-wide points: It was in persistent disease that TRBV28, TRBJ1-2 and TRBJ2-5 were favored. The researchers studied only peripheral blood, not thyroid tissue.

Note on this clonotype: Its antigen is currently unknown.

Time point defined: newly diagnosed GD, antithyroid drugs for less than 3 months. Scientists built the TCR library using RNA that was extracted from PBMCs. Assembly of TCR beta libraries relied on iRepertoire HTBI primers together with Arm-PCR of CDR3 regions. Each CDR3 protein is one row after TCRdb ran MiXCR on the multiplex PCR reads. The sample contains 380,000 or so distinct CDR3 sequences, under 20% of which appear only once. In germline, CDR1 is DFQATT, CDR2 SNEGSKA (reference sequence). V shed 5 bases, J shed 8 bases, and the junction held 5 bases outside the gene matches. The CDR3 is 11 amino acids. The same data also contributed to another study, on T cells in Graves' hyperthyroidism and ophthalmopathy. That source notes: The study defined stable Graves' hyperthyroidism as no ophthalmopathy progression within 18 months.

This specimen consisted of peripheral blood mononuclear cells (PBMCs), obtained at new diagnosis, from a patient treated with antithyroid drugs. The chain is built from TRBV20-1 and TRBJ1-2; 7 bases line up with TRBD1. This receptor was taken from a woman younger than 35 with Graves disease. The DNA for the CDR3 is TGCAGTGCTCAGGGGGTCAGGGGCTACACCTTC. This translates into CSAQGVRGYTF.